The 32 T cell receptor beta chains reported below all come from one sample, sequenced in a study of regulatory T cells in long-lasting Graves disease. Time point noted: persistent/refractory GD, antithyroid drugs over 5 years with positive TRAb. Researchers made the TCR library from RNA that was extracted from PBMCs. Arm-PCR of CDR3 regions and iRepertoire HTBI primers were the basis on which TCR beta libraries were built. TCRdb recomputed calls from the multiplex PCR reads with MiXCR, one row per CDR3 protein. The repertoire consists of 350,000 to 450,000 distinct CDR3 sequences, with more than 20% occurring once and the leading ten covering around 21%. Specimen: peripheral blood mononuclear cells (PBMCs), collected when the disease was refractory, from a patient treated with antithyroid drugs. The receptors derive from a female donor with Graves disease.

The sample holds many counts of this clonotype. V is TRBV12-5 and J is TRBJ1-5; D uncertain. In germline, CDR1 is LGHNT, CDR2 FRNRAP. V was shortened by 7 bases and J by 0 bases, with 16 bases between the two germline ends. The length of the CDR3 is 16 residues. The CDR3 region is CASVLSRADSNQPQHF. Written as DNA, the CDR3 is TGTGCTAGTGTCCTGAGCCGGGCGGATAGCAATCAGCCCCAGCATTTT.

In this sample, this clonotype turned up many times. This chain connects TRBV2 to TRBJ1-1; no reliable D call. Trimming removed 4 bases at V and 4 bases at J, with 10 bases between. Looked up from germline, CDR1 is SNHLY and CDR2 is FYNNEI. The CDR3 totals 13 residues. This CDR3 is CASSGHGSTEAFF. The CDR3 DNA is TGTGCCAGCAGTGGACACGGCTCCACTGAAGCTTTCTTT.

This clonotype was counted only a few times. The rearrangement joins TRBV5-1 to TRBJ2-2; D gene uncertain. V shed 6 bases and J shed 3 bases, with 6 bases lying between them. Germline CDR1 SGHRS, CDR2 YFSETQ. There are 12 residues in the CDR3. In DNA form, the CDR3 reads TGCGCCAGCAAGAAGGACACCGGGGAGCTGTTTTTT. Its protein is CASKKDTGELFF.

In nucleotides, the CDR3 is TGTGCCAGCAGCTTTCTGGAAGACTATGGCTACACCTTC. It codes for CASSFLEDYGYTF. The chain uses TRBV7-9 and TRBJ1-2; the D is unclear. CDR1 and CDR2 (germline): SEHNR, FQNEAQ (reference sequence). The V end was cut by 3 bases, the J end by 3 bases, with 8 bases between. The CDR3 runs to 13 residues.

V and J are TRBV6-1 and TRBJ1-1; D unclear. The germline V and J ends were trimmed by 6 bases and 4 bases, with 15 bases remaining between them. This CDR3 is built from 14 residues. Germline V gene lookup returns CDR1 MNHNS and CDR2 SASEGT. CDR3 sequence (DNA): TGTGCCAGCAGGATCGCAGGAGAGGCCACTGAAGCTTTCTTT. Protein: CASRIAGEATEAFF.

In this sample, this clonotype turned up many times. The rearrangement joins TRBV7-2 to TRBJ2-5; 13 bases align to TRBD2. Germline CDR1 SGHTA, CDR2 FQGNSA. The CDR3 sequence is 17 residues long. The trim removed 2 bases at V and 4 bases at J, leaving 7 bases unmatched. The CDR3 is CASSLTSGRAVGETQYF. The CDR3 coding sequence is TGTGCCAGCAGCTTAACTAGCGGGAGGGCCGTGGGAGAGACCCAGTACTTC.

The rearrangement links TRBV12-5 to TRBJ1-1; unclear D gene. This CDR3 comprises 13 residues. From germline, CDR1 is LGHNT and CDR2 FRNRAP. Trimming shortened V by 2 bases and J by 7 bases, and 11 bases separated the two germline ends. This CDR3 is CASGLPNNFEAFF. The CDR3 DNA reads as TGTGCTAGTGGTTTGCCCAATAATTTTGAAGCTTTCTTT.

This clonotype has ten or more counts. The chain recombines TRBV6-5 with TRBJ2-7; D is uncertain. CDR1 is MNHEY, CDR2 SVGAGI, per germline. Trimming shortened V by 4 bases and J by 3 bases, and 13 bases separated the two germline ends. The CDR3 runs to 14 residues. This CDR3 is CASSSHGEVYEQYF. The CDR3 DNA reads TGTGCCAGCAGTTCCCATGGAGAGGTCTACGAGCAGTACTTC.

The chain has TRBV7-2 and TRBJ2-5; 9 nucleotides match TRBD2. The CDR3 covers 16 residues. V trimming: 1 base; J trimming: 3 bases; junction bases outside the gene matches: 6. Germline loops: CDR1 SGHTA, CDR2 FQGNSA. In DNA, the CDR3 is TGTGCCAGCAGCTTAGGAGCGGGAGGTTTTGAAGAGACCCAGTACTTC. This gives the protein CASSLGAGGFEETQYF.

This clonotype has at least ten counts. This chain uses TRBV2 with TRBJ1-5, with 9 bases aligning to TRBD1. Germline V lookup: CDR1 SNHLY, CDR2 FYNNEI. CDR3 size: 15 residues. V dropped 4 bases and J dropped 7; count of bases not matched to a gene: 8. The CDR3 coding sequence is TGTGCCAGCAGTGTTCAACAGGGGGCGAAACAGCCCCAGCATTTT. This translates into CASSVQQGAKQPQHF.

The gene calls are TRBV11-2 and TRBJ2-7, with 8 bases that match TRBD2. The trim removed 3 bases at V and 3 bases at J, leaving 4 bases unmatched. CDR1 is SGHAT and CDR2 is FQNNGV in the germline V gene. The CDR3 runs to 14 residues. The CDR3 DNA follows: TGTGCCAGCAGCTTTACGGGGGGGCTCTACGAGCAGTACTTC. It specifies CASSFTGGLYEQYF.

This clonotype was detected a few times. The chain employs TRBV28 and TRBJ2-1, with D possibly matching TRBD2 (6 bases). The CDR3 is 15 residues long. Trimming took 5 bases from V and 4 from J, leaving 15 bases between them. The germline V gene encodes CDR1 MDHEN and CDR2 SYDVKM. This CDR3 is CASSPPGAAYNEQFF. As DNA, the CDR3 is TGTGCCAGCAGTCCCCCGGGAGCTGCGTACAATGAGCAGTTCTTC.

The table lists this clonotype with many counts. V usage is TRBV12-3 or TRBV12-4 and J usage is TRBJ1-5, with D perhaps matching TRBD1 (5 bases). V dropped 6 bases and J dropped 4 bases, with 10 bases sitting between them. This CDR3 region has 13 residues. The CDR3 DNA sequence: TGTGCCAGCAGACCCAGGGATAATCAGCCCCAGCATTTT. Translating gives CASRPRDNQPQHF.

The chain recombines TRBV20-1 with TRBJ1-5, with 7 bases aligning to TRBD1. The CDR3 extends over 13 amino acids. The junction had 3 bases not matched to a gene; V was cut back by 3 bases and J by 4 bases. The germline gives CDR1 DFQATT, CDR2 SNEGSKA (reference sequence). The CDR3 nucleotides read TGCAGTGCTAGCGGGACAGCTAATCAGCCCCAGCATTTT. Translated, it gives CSASGTANQPQHF.

The chain combines TRBV5-4 with TRBJ2-7; the D gene is possibly TRBD1 (5 bases). The CDR3 loop spans 15 amino acids. Germline V gives CDR1 SGHNT, CDR2 YYREEE (reference sequence). Trimming removed 2 bases from V and 0 bases from J, with 12 bases in between. CDR3 in amino acids: CASSFNAGYSYEQYF. The CDR3 DNA sequence: TGTGCCAGCAGCTTTAACGCAGGGTACTCCTACGAGCAGTACTTC.

The sample holds a few counts of this clonotype. This rearrangement joins TRBV20-1 to TRBJ2-7; 7 nucleotides align to TRBD2. The CDR3 runs 14 residues. Germline V gene data show CDR1 as DFQATT and CDR2 as SNEGSKA (reference sequence). V was clipped by 1 base and J by 5 bases; unmatched bases: 8. This chain's CDR3 is CSARAGTTFDEQYF. The CDR3 DNA follows: TGCAGTGCTAGAGCCGGGACTACTTTCGACGAGCAGTACTTC.

The chain carries TRBV24-1 and TRBJ1-2; tentatively, D is TRBD1 (6 bases). CDR1 and CDR2 (germline): KGHDR, SFDVKD. CDR3 length: 12 residues. Trimming left V 4 bases short and J 5 bases short, with 7 bases between. CDR3 region: CATSDQGYGYTF. The CDR3 DNA sequence: TGTGCCACCAGTGACCAGGGGTATGGCTACACCTTC.

The chain links TRBV20-1 to TRBJ1-3, with a possible D match to TRBD1 (5 bases). The CDR3 has 17 residues. The germline gives CDR1 DFQATT, CDR2 SNEGSKA (reference sequence). Trimming cost V 3 bases and J 3 bases, with 21 bases left between them. The CDR3 sequence is CSASMQGNPLFGNTIYF. The DNA for the CDR3 is TGCAGTGCTAGTATGCAGGGTAATCCACTTTTTGGAAACACCATATATTTT.

The rearrangement joins TRBV20-1 to TRBJ2-1; 13 bases match TRBD2. This CDR3 has 17 residues. Trimming at V came to 0 bases and at J to 8 bases, leaving 10 bases not matched to a gene. The V gene's germline CDR1 is DFQATT and CDR2 SNEGSKA (reference sequence). The DNA for the CDR3 is TGCAGTGCTAGAGACACGACTAGCGGGAGGCCAGTGGATGAGCAGTTCTTC. It codes for CSARDTTSGRPVDEQFF.

This clonotype occurred a few times. This CDR3 is CSARTHTDTQYF. CDR3 bases: TGCAGTGCTAGGACCCACACAGATACGCAGTATTTT. V gene TRBV20-1 combines with J gene TRBJ2-3; D is unresolved. The germline gives CDR1 DFQATT, CDR2 SNEGSKA (reference sequence). CDR3 length equals 12 residues. V lost 3 bases and J lost 2, with 6 bases in between.

The gene calls are TRBV19 and TRBJ2-2, with D possibly being TRBD1 (5 bases). V dropped 3 bases and J dropped 0 bases, with 8 bases sitting between them. The CDR3 extends over 15 amino acids. Germline lookup yields CDR1 LNHDA and CDR2 SQIVND (reference sequence). CDR3 protein: CASSIGRANTGELFF. The DNA for the CDR3 is TGTGCCAGTAGTATTGGCAGGGCGAACACCGGGGAGCTGTTTTTT.

Many counts were recorded for this clonotype. The CDR3 DNA reads TGTGCCAGCAGTCCCGCGGACAGGGGCCGGACTCAGCCCCAGCATTTT. As protein: CASSPADRGRTQPQHF. The chain carries TRBV6-1 and TRBJ1-5; 9 positions agree with TRBD1. Germline loops: CDR1 MNHNS, CDR2 SASEGT. The CDR3 spans 16 residues. V was clipped by 5 bases and J by 6 bases; unmatched bases: 11.

This clonotype was counted a few times. The CDR3 nucleotides are TGTGCCAGCAGTTACCTAGCGGGATCACTCGGGAACACCGGGGAGCTGTTTTTT. Translation: CASSYLAGSLGNTGELFF. The chain recombines TRBV6-5 with TRBJ2-2; 9 bases fit TRBD2. The germline CDR1 and CDR2 sequences are MNHEY and SVGAGI. The CDR3 runs 18 residues. The J segment lost 1 base and the V segment lost 2 bases, leaving 8 bases of the junction unmatched.

This clonotype has only a few counts. The CDR3 end shows no conserved phenylalanine or tryptophan, and so a read error is likely. The genes are TRBV2 and TRBJ2-7; the D gene is possibly TRBD1 (6 bases). V was trimmed by 1 base and J by 2 bases, leaving 12 bases between them. Germline assignment: CDR1 SNHLY and CDR2 FYNNEI. The CDR3 spans 15 residues. The CDR3 nucleotides read TGTGCCAGCAGTGAAGGGGACATCTCTACCTACGAGCAGTACTCC. Translated, it gives CASSEGDISTYEQYS.

The sample holds many counts of this clonotype. The chain carries TRBV11-2 and TRBJ2-5; D call uncertain. Germline CDR1 reads SGHAT; CDR2 reads FQNNGV. Trimming took 0 bases from V and 1 from J, leaving 12 bases between them. This CDR3 has 16 amino acids. CDR3: CASSLDWRGFQETQYF. Here the CDR3 DNA reads TGTGCCAGCAGCTTAGATTGGCGAGGATTCCAAGAGACCCAGTACTTC.

This clonotype has a handful of counts. This chain joins TRBV12-3 or TRBV12-4 and TRBJ2-3, with 7 bases fitting TRBD2. The CDR3 extends over 14 amino acids. The J segment lost 3 bases and the V segment lost 1 base, leaving 1 base of the junction unmatched. The CDR3 spells CASSLVRETDTQYF. CDR3 bases: TGTGCCAGCAGTTTAGTGCGGGAGACAGATACGCAGTATTTT.

V usage is TRBV10-3 and J usage is TRBJ2-7; a weak D match, TRBD1 (6 bases). The CDR3 loop spans 11 amino acids. Germline CDR1 reads ENHRY; CDR2 reads SYGVKD. V lost 7 bases, J lost 3 bases, and 7 bases lay in between. CDR3: CAIKGGYEQYF. The CDR3 bases are TGTGCCATCAAAGGGGGCTACGAGCAGTACTTC.

Concerning this clonotype itself: The junction and the germline gene differ at one end; a read error may be behind it. The gene calls are TRBV7-2 and TRBJ2-7; tentatively, D is TRBD1 or TRBD2 (6 bases each). Germline loops: CDR1 SGHTA, CDR2 FQGNSA. CDR3 size: 14 residues. This CDR3 reads CASSFMGGRYVQYF. The CDR3 nucleotides are TGTGCCAGCAGCTTCATGGGGGGCCGCTACGTGCAGTACTTC.

The V gene is TRBV11-2, the J gene TRBJ2-1, with D possibly being TRBD2 (7 bases). Germline values: CDR1 SGHAT, CDR2 FQNNGV. The CDR3 consists of 19 residues. The V end was cut by 1 base, the J end by 0 bases, with 19 bases between. The CDR3 DNA reads as TGTGCCAGCAGCTTAGTCAGGGGCGGGAGAGAGATCTCCTACAATGAGCAGTTCTTC. This gives the protein CASSLVRGGREISYNEQFF.

The chain joins TRBV7-9 to TRBJ1-6; 10 bases line up with TRBD1. CDR3 length: 15 amino acids. With V trimmed by 7 bases and J by 8 bases, 8 bases remained unmatched. Germline V gene lookup returns CDR1 SEHNR and CDR2 FQNEAQ (reference sequence). CDR3 residues: CASTIGGTGDSPLHF. CDR3 DNA sequence: TGTGCCAGCACCATAGGCGGGACAGGGGATTCACCCCTCCACTTT.

For this clonotype: A much larger clone differs from this one at a single base, so this may be a read error. The V gene is TRBV27, the J gene TRBJ2-7; 8 nucleotides align to TRBD2. V shed 5 bases, J shed 5 bases, and the junction held 8 bases outside the gene matches. There are 14 residues in the CDR3. In germline, CDR1 is MNHEY, CDR2 SMNVEV (reference sequence). Here the CDR3 reads CASSPRGGSNEQYF. In nucleotides, the CDR3 is TGTGCCAGCAGTCCCCGGGGGGGTTCGAACGAGCAGTACTTC.

There are a few counts of this clonotype. The chain joins TRBV7-2 to TRBJ2-5; D unclear. V dropped 0 bases and J dropped 1 base, with 6 bases sitting between them. Germline V lookup: CDR1 SGHTA, CDR2 FQGNSA. The CDR3 is 14 residues long. CDR3 coding DNA: TGTGCCAGCAGCTTAGCGTGGGTCCAAGAGACCCAGTACTTC. It yields the protein CASSLAWVQETQYF.